The rows below give T cell receptor beta chains drawn from one sample of a study of OX40 agonist ivuxolimab in advanced cancers. Only in-frame clones appear in the TCRdb table, and some are missing; sequencing was by immunoSEQ multiplex PCR. The sample carries 40,000 to 60,000 clones, approximately 81% recorded once. Source: CD4+ or CD8+ T cells sorted from blood, taken in a trial of the OX40 agonist ivuxolimab. The source of these receptors is an adult with an advanced solid tumor such as melanoma, head and neck, liver or kidney cancer. Both conserved end residues are part of each CDR3. A D gene is named only where the DNA matches it firmly. Clone size appears in some rows only: once, few, many, or a class for an expanded clone.

-,TRBV4-3,-,TRBJ1-2,TGCGCCAGCAGCCCCTCCCGTGGCGCTAACTATGGCTACACCTTC,CASSPSRGANYGYTF
-,TRBV30,TRBD1,TRBJ1-2,TGTGCCTGGAGCTCGACAGGGCTGGATGGCTACACCTTC,CAWSSTGLDGYTF
few,TRBV9,-,TRBJ1-5,TGTGCCAGCAGCGTAGGCAATAGCAATCAGCCCCAGCATTTT,CASSVGNSNQPQHF
-,TRBV5-1,-,TRBJ1-2,TGCGCCAGCAGCTTGGCCGTACAGTCCAAGGCTAACTATGGCTACACCTTC,CASSLAVQSKANYGYTF
-,TRBV28,-,TRBJ1-1,TGTGCCAGCAGTTTCGGAGAAGCTTTCTTT,CASSFGEAFF
-,TRBV9,-,TRBJ2-2,TGTGCCAGCAGCGTAGGGGGAGACACCGGGGAGCTGTTTTTT,CASSVGGDTGELFF
once,TRBV30,-,TRBJ1-2,TGTGCCTGGAGAGGGACCCCAAATGGCTACACCTTC,CAWRGTPNGYTF
-,TRBV5-4,TRBD1,TRBJ2-3,TGTGCCCCAGGGGGCTCCCCCACAGATACGCAGTATTTT,CAPGGSPTDTQYF
once,TRBV9,TRBD1,TRBJ1-2,TGTGCCAGCAGCGTAGAGGGGACTGGGACAGGGGGCGGTGGCTACACCTTC,CASSVEGTGTGGGGYTF
few,TRBV11-2,-,TRBJ2-1,TGTGCCAGCAGCTTAGAAGACGGCTGGATGTCCTACAATGAGCAGTTCTTC,CASSLEDGWMSYNEQFF
-,TRBV7-9,-,TRBJ2-1,TGTGCCAGCAGCTTGGTCCTACAGGGAAGATTTGAGCAGTTCTTC,CASSLVLQGRFEQFF
once,TRBV7-9,-,TRBJ2-1,TGTGCCAGCAGCTTGGGGGGCAAGGATGAGCAGTTCTTC,CASSLGGKDEQFF
many,TRBV7-9,-,TRBJ1-1,TGTGCCAGCAGTCCATGGGGGGGCGCGGACACTGAAGCTTTCTTT,CASSPWGGADTEAFF
-,TRBV4-3,TRBD1,TRBJ2-7,TGCGCCAGCAGCCCCGGACAGGGGGAATACGAGCAGTACTTC,CASSPGQGEYEQYF
-,TRBV15,-,TRBJ1-2,TGTGCCACCAGCGCAGGGAAAGCTAACTATGGCTACACCTTC,CATSAGKANYGYTF
-,TRBV7-7,-,TRBJ2-1,TGTGCCAGCAGCTTTGAGGGGAGGATGGATGAGCAGTTCTTC,CASSFEGRMDEQFF
-,TRBV9,-,TRBJ2-7,TGTGCCAGCAGCGTAGGCGCGGGGACCTACGAGCAGTACTTC,CASSVGAGTYEQYF
-,TRBV9,TRBD1,TRBJ1-2,TGTGCCAGCAGCGGCACAGGGGAGGGGAACTATGGCTACACCTTC,CASSGTGEGNYGYTF
-,TRBV9,-,TRBJ2-1,TGTGCCAGCAGCTCCTTCGGATACGGAGACTCGAGCTCCTACAATGAGCAGTTCTTC,CASSSFGYGDSSSYNEQFF
-,TRBV21-1,-,TRBJ2-2,TGTGCCAGCAGCATTGGTGGGGGCAGGGCGAACACCGGGGAGCTGTTTTTT,CASSIGGGRANTGELFF
-,TRBV28,-,TRBJ2-7,TGTGCCAGCAGTTTAATTCCAACGGGGAGCAGCTACGAGCAGTACTTC,CASSLIPTGSSYEQYF
-,TRBV9,-,TRBJ1-2,TGTGCCAGCAGCGTGCAGGGAGTGGGGATCTATGGCTACACCTTC,CASSVQGVGIYGYTF
-,TRBV10-2,TRBD2,TRBJ2-5,TGCGCCAGCAGTGGGACTAGCGAGCGGTTTGAGACCCAGTACTTC,CASSGTSERFETQYF
-,TRBV11-2,-,TRBJ2-7,TGTGCCAGCAGCTTAGTAGGGAGGTACGAGCAGTACTTC,CASSLVGRYEQYF